These T cell receptor beta chains were read from a single sample in a study of PD-1 blockade in classical Hodgkin lymphoma. The protocol was immunoSEQ multiplex PCR, while the TCRdb copy is restricted to in-frame clones and leaves out a portion. The sample records more than 9,500 clones, roughly 80% being singletons. The starting material was CD8+ T cells from blood, obtained at baseline. These receptors were taken from a human donor with classical Hodgkin lymphoma. Each CDR3 is given with its conserved first and last residue. D genes are given only for firm matches. Clone size, where shown, is once, few, many, or a class for clones that have expanded.

. 15 . TRBJ2-5 TRBV9 TGTGCCAGCAGCCTCTTGGGACACCCCCAAGAGACCCAGTACTTC CASSLLGHPQETQYF
. 14 . TRBJ1-1 TRBV11-3 TGTGCCAGCGCGTTCCGCGAGGGACTGCCTGAAGCTTTCTTT CASAFREGLPEAFF
. 15 TRBD2 TRBJ2-1 TRBV4-2 TGTGCCAGCAGCCAAGAAGGTCGGGAGGGCGATGAGCAGTTCTTC CASSQEGREGDEQFF
. 12 TRBD1 TRBJ2-7 TRBV12-5 TGTGCTAGTTGGACAGGCTCGGGGGAGCAGTACTTC CASWTGSGEQYF
. 15 TRBD2 TRBJ2-1 TRBV27 TGTGCCAGCAGTTCTGGACTAGCGGGGTACAATGAGCAGTTCTTC CASSSGLAGYNEQFF
. 16 TRBD2 TRBJ2-1 TRBV11-2 TGTGCCAGCAGCTTAGTACTAGCGGGAGCCTACAATGAGCAGTTCTTC CASSLVLAGAYNEQFF
. 21 . TRBJ2-2 TRBV13 TGTGCCAGCAGCCCGAGGGTTGAACGGAACCCACTAGGCAAGGGCACCGGGGAGCTGTTTTTT CASSPRVERNPLGKGTGELFF
once 15 . TRBJ2-7 TRBV4-1 TGCGCCAGCAGCCAAGAAGGGCACAGAAACTACGAGCAGTACTTC CASSQEGHRNYEQYF
. 15 . TRBJ2-7 TRBV19 TGTGCCAGTAGATGGGCGGACGGAAGCTCCTACGAGCAGTACTTC CASRWADGSSYEQYF
. 15 TRBD2 TRBJ2-4 TRBV11-1 TGTGCCAGCAGCCCCTGGGGGGGTCAAGAGGGCATTCAGTACTTC CASSPWGGQEGIQYF
. 15 . TRBJ1-4 TRBV6-5 TGTGCCAGCAGTTCCTCCGGGGGTGCCACTGAAAAACTGTTTTTT CASSSSGGATEKLFF
. 13 . TRBJ2-7 TRBV7-9 TGTGCCAGCAGCCCGGCGTCCCCCTACGAGCAGTACTTC CASSPASPYEQYF
. 12 . TRBJ2-5 TRBV27 TGTGCCACCGGTCCTTACCAAGAGACCCAGTACTTC CATGPYQETQYF
. 15 . TRBJ2-3 TRBV9 TGTGCCAGCAGCGTAATGACGGGCCGCACAGATACGCAGTATTTT CASSVMTGRTDTQYF
. 13 . TRBJ1-2 TRBV6-5 TGTGCCAGCAGTTACTCATGGAACTATGGCTACACCTTC CASSYSWNYGYTF
. 14 . TRBJ2-2 TRBV19 TGTGCCAGCCGATACTCATTAGGGATAGGGGAGCTGTTTTTT CASRYSLGIGELFF
. 14 . TRBJ1-1 TRBV30 TGTGCCTGGAGTGTCACGGACGGGAACACTGAAGCTTTCTTT CAWSVTDGNTEAFF
large 15 TRBD2 TRBJ2-7 TRBV30 TGTGCCTGGAGTCATAGCGGGAGAGGGGTTTACGAGCAGTACTTC CAWSHSGRGVYEQYF
. 16 . TRBJ2-1 TRBV13 TGTGCCAGCAGCCCGGCCGGGCCCATTGGTAAGGATGAGCAGTTCTTC CASSPAGPIGKDEQFF
once 15 . TRBJ2-3 TRBV27 TGTGCCAGCAGTCTGGGGGAGGGGGTCACAGATACGCAGTATTTT CASSLGEGVTDTQYF
. 15 . TRBJ1-3 TRBV6-5 TGTGCCAGCAGCCCTGGGGGGAACTCTGGAAACACCATATATTTT CASSPGGNSGNTIYF
. 16 TRBD2 TRBJ2-3 TRBV2 TGTGCCAGCAGTGAAAACTGGGGACTAGCGGGAGTTGCGCAGTATTTT CASSENWGLAGVAQYF
. 12 . TRBJ2-7 TRBV30 TGTGCCTGGTCAAGGGATTCCTACGAGCAGTACTTC CAWSRDSYEQYF
. 17 TRBD2 TRBJ2-5 TRBV5-1 TGCGCCAGCAGCTACACCCGGGACTACCCATACAAAGAGACCCAGTACTTC CASSYTRDYPYKETQYF
once 18 TRBD2 TRBJ2-5 TRBV28 TGTGCCAGCAGTTTATTGTCAGGGCGGCTAGCGGGAGTCGAGACCCAGTACTTC CASSLLSGRLAGVETQYF
. 12 . TRBJ2-3 TRBV27 TGTGCCAGCAGTTGGGCAGGAGATACGCAGTATTTT CASSWAGDTQYF
once 16 . TRBJ2-2 TRBV13 TGTGCCAGCAGCTTAGTTCCGACAGCCAACACCGGGGAGCTGTTTTTT CASSLVPTANTGELFF
. 16 . TRBJ2-7 TRBV5-6 TGTGCCAGCAGCTTGGGTCTGGGGGGCTTTAAGGACGAGCAGTACTTC CASSLGLGGFKDEQYF
. 15 TRBD2 TRBJ2-2 TRBV10-1 TGCGCCAGCAGTGAGTTTCAAGCGGGGACCGGGGAGCTGTTTTTT CASSEFQAGTGELFF
. 16 . TRBJ2-7 TRBV7-9 TGTGCCAGCAGCTTAGCGTTACAGTCCGTTTCCTACGAGCAGTACTTC CASSLALQSVSYEQYF
. 17 . TRBJ2-3 TRBV4-1 TGCGCCAGCAGCCAACAACCCCAACTAGCTAGCACAGATACGCAGTATTTT CASSQQPQLASTDTQYF
. 11 . TRBJ1-1 TRBV25-1 TGTGCCAGCAGCCCGGGGACTGAAGCTTTCTTT CASSPGTEAFF
. 15 . TRBJ1-1 TRBV19 TGTGCCAGTAGTCGTTTTGGACAGAGGAACACTGAAGCTTTCTTT CASSRFGQRNTEAFF
. 12 . TRBJ2-7 TRBV28 TGTGCCAGCAGTTTATGGACGTTCGAGCAGTACTTC CASSLWTFEQYF
once 15 TRBD2 TRBJ2-7 TRBV30 TGTGCCTGGACACCACCGGGACTAGATTCCTACGAGCAGTACTTC CAWTPPGLDSYEQYF
. 14 . TRBJ2-7 TRBV4-3 TGCGCCAGCAGCCAAGATGGGCCCTCCTACGAGCAGTACTTC CASSQDGPSYEQYF
. 15 . TRBJ1-2 TRBV2 TGTGCCAGCAGTGAAGCGGTTCTCCAGAACTATGGCTACACCTTC CASSEAVLQNYGYTF
. 13 . TRBJ2-7 TRBV7-9 TGTGTCAGCAGTCTAGCGAATGGGCTCGAGCAGTACTTC CVSSLANGLEQYF
. 14 TRBD1 TRBJ2-7 TRBV19 TGTGCCAGTAGTCCGGGGACAGGGACCCACGAGCAGTACTTC CASSPGTGTHEQYF
. 15 TRBD1 TRBJ1-1 TRBV4-1 TGCGCCAGCAGCCTGATGGGACAGGGCGGAACTGAAGCTTTCTTT CASSLMGQGGTEAFF
. 13 . TRBJ2-1 TRBV14 TGTGCCAGCAGCCAAGATCTGGTGGTAGAGTGGTTCTTC CASSQDLVVEWFF
. 15 . TRBJ2-5 TRBV7-9 TGTGCCAGCAGCTTAGCGGACGGAGGGGTAGAGACCCAGTACTTC CASSLADGGVETQYF
few 15 TRBD1 TRBJ1-5 TRBV27 TGTGCCAGCAGTTTATCGACAGGGTTGGGACAGCCCCAGCATTTT CASSLSTGLGQPQHF
once 14 TRBD2 TRBJ2-2 TRBV2 TGTGCCAGCATACTAGCGCCGAACACCGGGGAGCTGTTTTTT CASILAPNTGELFF
. 17 . TRBJ1-2 TRBV5-1 TGCGCCAGCAGCTTGCCATTCGGCAGGGGCGCTAACTATGGCTACACCTTC CASSLPFGRGANYGYTF
. 16 . TRBJ1-1 TRBV5-5 TGTGCCAGCAGCTTGGGAGCCGGACCCCGGAACACTGAAGCTTTCTTT CASSLGAGPRNTEAFF
once 15 TRBD2 TRBJ2-1 TRBV6-1 TGTGCCAGCAGTGTCGGGACTAGCGGGCACAATGAGCAGTTCTTC CASSVGTSGHNEQFF
. 14 TRBD1 TRBJ2-7 TRBV7-9 TGTGCCAGCAGTAAGCCGGGACAGTCCTACGAGCAGTACTTC CASSKPGQSYEQYF
. 15 . TRBJ1-1 TRBV6-5 TGTGCCAGCAGTCCCCTCCTTGGTGAGAACACTGAAGCTTTCTTT CASSPLLGENTEAFF
. 14 . TRBJ2-1 TRBV9 TGTGCCAGCAGCGTAGCCCCGGGGCATGATGAGCAGTTCTTC CASSVAPGHDEQFF
. 16 TRBD2 TRBJ2-2 TRBV16 TGTGCCAGCAGCCTGGGACTAGCGGATAACACCGGGGAGCTGTTTTTT CASSLGLADNTGELFF
. 14 . TRBJ1-5 TRBV19 TGTGCCAGTAGTATCCCTCGAACCCATCAGCCCCAGCATTTT CASSIPRTHQPQHF
few 17 TRBD1 TRBJ1-2 TRBV4-2 TGTGCCAGCAGCCAAGATCACAGGGGGCTATTCGGGTATGGCTACACCTTC CASSQDHRGLFGYGYTF
. 15 . TRBJ1-1 TRBV4-1 TGCGCCAGCAGCCAAGATAGCCCCCTTAACACTGAAGCTTTCTTT CASSQDSPLNTEAFF
. 15 . TRBJ2-3 TRBV4-1 TGCGCCAGCAGCCAAGATTTGGGGGTCACAGATACGCAGTATTTT CASSQDLGVTDTQYF
. 14 TRBD1 TRBJ1-1 TRBV29-1 TGCAGCGTTCGTCGAACAGGGGGAGAGACTGAAGCTTTCTTT CSVRRTGGETEAFF
. 14 . TRBJ1-2 TRBV19 TGTGCCAGTAGTATAGTTATGACAGCGAGAGGCTACACCTTC CASSIVMTARGYTF